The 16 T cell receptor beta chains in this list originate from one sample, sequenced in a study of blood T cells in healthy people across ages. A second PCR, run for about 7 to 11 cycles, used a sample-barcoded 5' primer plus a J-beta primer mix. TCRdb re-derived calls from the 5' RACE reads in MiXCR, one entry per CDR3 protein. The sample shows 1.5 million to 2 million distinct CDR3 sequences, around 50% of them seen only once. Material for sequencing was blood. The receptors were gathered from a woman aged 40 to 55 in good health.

The DNA for the CDR3 is TGTGCCAGCAGCTCCCAGGGGGCCGGGGAAGCTTTCTTT. This gives the protein CASSSQGAGEAFF. The gene calls are TRBV7-2 and TRBJ1-1; 8 bases are shared with TRBD1. The germline gives CDR1 SGHTA, CDR2 FQGNSA. With V trimmed by 4 bases and J by 8 bases, 6 bases remained unmatched. The CDR3 spans 13 residues.

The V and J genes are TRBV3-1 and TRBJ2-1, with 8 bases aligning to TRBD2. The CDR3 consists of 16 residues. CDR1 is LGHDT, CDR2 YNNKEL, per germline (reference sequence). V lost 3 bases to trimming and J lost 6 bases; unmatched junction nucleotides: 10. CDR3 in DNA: TGTGCCAGCAGCCAGGACACCGCCGGGACTAGCAATGAGCAGTTCTTC. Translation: CASSQDTAGTSNEQFF.

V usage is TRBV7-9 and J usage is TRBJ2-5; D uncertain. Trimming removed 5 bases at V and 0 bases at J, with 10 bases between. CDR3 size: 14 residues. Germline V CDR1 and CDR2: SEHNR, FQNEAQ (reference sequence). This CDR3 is CASSKDGYQETQYF. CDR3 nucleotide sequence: TGTGCCAGCAGCAAAGACGGCTACCAAGAGACCCAGTACTTC.

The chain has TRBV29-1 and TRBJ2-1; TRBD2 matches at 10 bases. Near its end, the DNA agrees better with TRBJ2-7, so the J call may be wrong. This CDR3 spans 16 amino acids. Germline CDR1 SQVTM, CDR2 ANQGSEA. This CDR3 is CSVEDATSGIYNEQYF. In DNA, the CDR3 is TGCAGCGTTGAAGATGCCACTAGCGGGATTTACAATGAGCAGTACTTC.

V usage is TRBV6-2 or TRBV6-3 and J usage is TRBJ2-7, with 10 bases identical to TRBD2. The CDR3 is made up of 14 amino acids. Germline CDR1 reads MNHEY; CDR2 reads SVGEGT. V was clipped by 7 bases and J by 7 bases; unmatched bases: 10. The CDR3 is CASKPSGGLGEQYF. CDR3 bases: TGTGCCAGCAAACCTAGCGGGGGTTTGGGAGAGCAGTACTTC.

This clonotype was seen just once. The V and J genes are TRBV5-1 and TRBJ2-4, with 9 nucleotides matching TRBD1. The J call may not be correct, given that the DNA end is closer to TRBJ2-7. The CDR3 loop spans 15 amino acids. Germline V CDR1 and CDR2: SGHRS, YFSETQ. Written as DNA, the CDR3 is TGCGCCAGCAGCTTTGGGACAGGGACGACCTACGAGCAGTACTTC. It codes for CASSFGTGTTYEQYF.

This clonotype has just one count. CDR3 protein: CASSTGQWSTEAFF. DNA for the CDR3: TGTGCCAGCAGTACTGGACAGTGGAGCACTGAAGCTTTCTTT. The chain has TRBV6-6 and TRBJ1-1; weak D call: TRBD1 (6 bases). This CDR3 is built from 14 residues. CDR1 MNHNY and CDR2 SVGAGI come from the germline V gene (reference sequence). The V end lost 5 bases, the J end lost 4 bases, and 14 bases lay between the germline ends.

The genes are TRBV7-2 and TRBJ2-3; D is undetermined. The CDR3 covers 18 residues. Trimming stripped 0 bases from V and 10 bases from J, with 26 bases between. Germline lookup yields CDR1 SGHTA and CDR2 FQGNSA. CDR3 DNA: TGTGCCAGCAGCTTAGCGCCCGGCAGCTTTGGGGTTGGTTACCCGCAGTATTTT. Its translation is CASSLAPGSFGVGYPQYF.

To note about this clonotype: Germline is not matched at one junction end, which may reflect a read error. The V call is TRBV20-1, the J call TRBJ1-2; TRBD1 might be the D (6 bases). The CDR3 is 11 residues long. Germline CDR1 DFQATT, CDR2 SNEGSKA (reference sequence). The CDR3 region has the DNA TGTCTGTCCGGACAGATCTATGGCTACACCTTC. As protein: CLSGQIYGYTF.

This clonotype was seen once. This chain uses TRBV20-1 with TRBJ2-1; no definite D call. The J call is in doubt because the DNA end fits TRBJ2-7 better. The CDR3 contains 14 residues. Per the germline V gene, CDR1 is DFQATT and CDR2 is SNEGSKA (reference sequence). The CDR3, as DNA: TGCAGTGCTTCTCGGCGAGAGTCCTACAATGAGCAGTACTTC. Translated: CSASRRESYNEQYF.

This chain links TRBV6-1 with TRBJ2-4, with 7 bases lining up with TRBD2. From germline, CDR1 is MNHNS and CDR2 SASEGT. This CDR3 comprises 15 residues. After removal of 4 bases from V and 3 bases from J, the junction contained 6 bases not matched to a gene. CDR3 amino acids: CASSVWGRDKNIQYF. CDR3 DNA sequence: TGTGCCAGCAGTGTTTGGGGGAGGGACAAAAACATTCAGTACTTC.

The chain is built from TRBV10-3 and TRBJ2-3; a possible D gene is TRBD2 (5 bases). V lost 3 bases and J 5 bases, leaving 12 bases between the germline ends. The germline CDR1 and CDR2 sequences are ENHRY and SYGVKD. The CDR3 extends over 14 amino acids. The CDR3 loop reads CAISEPSAGDTQYF. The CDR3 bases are TGTGCCATCAGTGAACCCTCCGCGGGAGATACGCAGTATTTT.

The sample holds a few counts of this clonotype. The CDR3 loop is CASSQATPGLAYNEQFF. The CDR3 DNA is TGTGCCAGCAGCCAAGCTACCCCGGGACTAGCGTACAATGAGCAGTTCTTC. The rearrangement links TRBV4-2 to TRBJ2-1; 10 nucleotides agree with TRBD2. The CDR3 has 17 residues. V gave up 1 base and J gave up 4 bases; unmatched junction bases: 7. CDR1 is LGHNA and CDR2 is YNFKEQ in the germline V gene.

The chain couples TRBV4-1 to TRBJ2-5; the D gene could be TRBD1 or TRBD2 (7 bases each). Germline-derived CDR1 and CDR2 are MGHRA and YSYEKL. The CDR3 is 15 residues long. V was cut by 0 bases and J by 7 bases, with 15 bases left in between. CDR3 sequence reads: CASSQDGRGEGTQYF. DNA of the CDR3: TGCGCCAGCAGCCAAGATGGCAGGGGGGAGGGGACCCAGTACTTC.

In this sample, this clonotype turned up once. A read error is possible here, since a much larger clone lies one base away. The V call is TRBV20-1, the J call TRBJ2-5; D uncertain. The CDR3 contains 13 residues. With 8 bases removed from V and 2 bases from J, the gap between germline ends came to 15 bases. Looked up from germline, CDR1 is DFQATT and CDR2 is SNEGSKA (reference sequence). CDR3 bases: TGCAGTTCTACGAAGGGCCCTCAAGAGACCCAGTACTTC. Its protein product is CSSTKGPQETQYF.

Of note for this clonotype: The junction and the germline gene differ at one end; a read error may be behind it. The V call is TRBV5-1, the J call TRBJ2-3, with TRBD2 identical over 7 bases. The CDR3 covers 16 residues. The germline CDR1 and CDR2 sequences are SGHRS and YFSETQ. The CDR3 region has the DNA TGCGCCAGCAGATTGGGGGGGGACCGACTGCAGGGTACGCAGTATTTT. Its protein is CASRLGGDRLQGTQYF.